This T cell receptor beta chain was captured in a study of blood T cell repertoires in COVID-19. As for the study in general: PBMCs, B-cell-depleted T cells, or T cells provided the cDNA or gDNA that made up the material.

In the original analysis: Reference gene primers were amplified, and this amplification served to estimate nucleated cell counts. Assay: immunoSEQ multiplex PCR; the TCRdb copy retains only in-frame clones and omits some. V and J calls plus clone size are reproduced from that table; the DNA served to infer D and trimming. The sample contains around 130,000 clones, approximately 89% of which appear only once. This clone was counted only a few times. CDR1 is KGHSH, CDR2 LQKENI, per germline. This CDR3 is built from 16 residues. J gave up 7 bases and V 5 bases, and 11 bases lay outside the gene matches. This receptor was obtained from a human donor in a cohort sampled during active COVID-19. Sample: peripheral blood. The V gene is TRBV18, the J gene TRBJ1-4, with 9 bases that match TRBD1. This CDR3 reads CASSVDRGTPGEKLFF. Here the CDR3 DNA reads TGTGCCAGCTCAGTGGACAGGGGTACGCCTGGTGAAAAACTGTTTTTT.